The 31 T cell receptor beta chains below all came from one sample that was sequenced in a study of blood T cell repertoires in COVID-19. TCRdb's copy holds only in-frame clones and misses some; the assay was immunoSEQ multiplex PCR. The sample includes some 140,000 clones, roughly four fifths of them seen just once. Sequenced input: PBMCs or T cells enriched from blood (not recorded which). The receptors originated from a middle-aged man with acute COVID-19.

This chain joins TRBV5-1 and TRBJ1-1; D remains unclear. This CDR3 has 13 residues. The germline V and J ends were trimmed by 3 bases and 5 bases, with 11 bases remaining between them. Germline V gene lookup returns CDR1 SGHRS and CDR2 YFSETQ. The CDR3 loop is CASSSLPETEAFF. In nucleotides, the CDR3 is TGCGCCAGCAGCTCACTGCCGGAGACTGAAGCTTTCTTT.

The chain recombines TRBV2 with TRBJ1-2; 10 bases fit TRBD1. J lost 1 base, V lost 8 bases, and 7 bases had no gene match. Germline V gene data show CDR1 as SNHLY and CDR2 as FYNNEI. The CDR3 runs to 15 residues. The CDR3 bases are TGTGCCAGCTTAAGCCGGGACAGGGGTAACTATGGCTACACCTTC. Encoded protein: CASLSRDRGNYGYTF.

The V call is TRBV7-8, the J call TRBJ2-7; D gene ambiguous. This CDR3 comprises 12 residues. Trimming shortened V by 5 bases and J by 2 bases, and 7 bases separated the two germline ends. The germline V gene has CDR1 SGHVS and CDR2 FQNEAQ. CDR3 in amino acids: CASSRFAYEQYF. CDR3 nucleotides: TGTGCCAGCAGCCGTTTCGCCTACGAGCAGTACTTC.

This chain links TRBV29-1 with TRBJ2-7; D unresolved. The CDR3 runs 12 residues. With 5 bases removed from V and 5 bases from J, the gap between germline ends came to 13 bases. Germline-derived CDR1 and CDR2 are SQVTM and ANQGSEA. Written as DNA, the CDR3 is TGCAGCGTTACGAAGACTGGCGACGAGCAGTACTTC. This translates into CSVTKTGDEQYF.

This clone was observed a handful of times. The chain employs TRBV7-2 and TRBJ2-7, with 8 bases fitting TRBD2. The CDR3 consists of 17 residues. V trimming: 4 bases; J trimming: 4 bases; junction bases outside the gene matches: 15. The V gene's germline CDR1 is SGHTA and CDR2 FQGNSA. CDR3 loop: CASSSPSVLAGLYEQYF. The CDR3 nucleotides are TGTGCCAGCAGCTCCCCGTCCGTTCTAGCGGGCCTATACGAGCAGTACTTC.

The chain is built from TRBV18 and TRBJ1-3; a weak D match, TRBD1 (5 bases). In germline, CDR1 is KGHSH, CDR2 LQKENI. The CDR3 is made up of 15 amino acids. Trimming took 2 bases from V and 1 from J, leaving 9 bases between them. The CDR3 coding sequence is TGTGCCAGCTCACCAACCGGGGGATCTGGAAACACCATATATTTT. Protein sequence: CASSPTGGSGNTIYF.

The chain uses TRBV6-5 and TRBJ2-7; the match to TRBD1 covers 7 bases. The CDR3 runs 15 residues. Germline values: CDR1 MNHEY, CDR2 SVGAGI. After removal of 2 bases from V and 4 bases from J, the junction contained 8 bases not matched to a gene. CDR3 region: CASSYGFAGGYEQYF. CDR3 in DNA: TGTGCCAGCAGTTACGGGTTCGCAGGGGGATACGAGCAGTACTTC.

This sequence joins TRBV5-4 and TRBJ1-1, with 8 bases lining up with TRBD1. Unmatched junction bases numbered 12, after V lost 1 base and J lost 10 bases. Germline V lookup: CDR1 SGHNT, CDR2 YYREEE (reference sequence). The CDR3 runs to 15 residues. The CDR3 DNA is TGTGCCAGCAGCTTGCAGGGGGCAATGGGAGGTCCAGCTTTCTTT. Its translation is CASSLQGAMGGPAFF.

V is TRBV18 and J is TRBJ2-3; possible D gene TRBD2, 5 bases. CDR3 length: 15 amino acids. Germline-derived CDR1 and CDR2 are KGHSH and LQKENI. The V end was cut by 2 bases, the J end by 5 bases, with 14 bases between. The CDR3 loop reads CASSPEGGEGDTQYF. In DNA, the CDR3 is TGTGCCAGCTCACCAGAGGGTGGGGAAGGAGATACGCAGTATTTT.

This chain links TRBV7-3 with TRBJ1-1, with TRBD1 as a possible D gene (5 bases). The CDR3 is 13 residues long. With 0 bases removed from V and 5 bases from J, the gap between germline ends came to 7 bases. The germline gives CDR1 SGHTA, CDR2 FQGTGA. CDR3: CASSLTTATEAFF. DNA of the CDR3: TGTGCCAGCAGCTTAACGACAGCAACTGAAGCTTTCTTT. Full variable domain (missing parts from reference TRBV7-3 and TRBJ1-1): GAGVSQTPSNKVTEKGKYVELRCDPISGHTALYWYRQSLGQGPEFLIYFQGTGAADDSGLPNDRFFAVRPEGSVSTLKIQRTERGDSAVYLCASSLTTATEAFFGQGTRLTVV.

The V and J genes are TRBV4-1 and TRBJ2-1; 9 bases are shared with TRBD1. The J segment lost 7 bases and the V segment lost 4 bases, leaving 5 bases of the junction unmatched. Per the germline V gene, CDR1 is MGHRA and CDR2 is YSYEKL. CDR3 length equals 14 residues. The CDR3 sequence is CASSPGTGNNEQFF. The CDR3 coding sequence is TGCGCCAGCAGCCCCGGGACAGGGAATAATGAGCAGTTCTTC.

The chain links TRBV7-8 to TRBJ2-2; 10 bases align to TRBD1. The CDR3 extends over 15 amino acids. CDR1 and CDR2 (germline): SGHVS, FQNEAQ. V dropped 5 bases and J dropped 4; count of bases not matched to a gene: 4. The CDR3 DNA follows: TGTGCCAGCAGCCCCGGACAGGGGGGCACCGGGGAGCTGTTTTTT. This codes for CASSPGQGGTGELFF.

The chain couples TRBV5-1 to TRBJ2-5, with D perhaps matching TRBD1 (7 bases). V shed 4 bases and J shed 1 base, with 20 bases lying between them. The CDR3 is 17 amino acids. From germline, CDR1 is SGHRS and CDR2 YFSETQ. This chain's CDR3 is CASSPLRAQGGQETQYF. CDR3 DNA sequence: TGCGCCAGCAGCCCTCTACGGGCCCAGGGGGGCCAAGAGACCCAGTACTTC.

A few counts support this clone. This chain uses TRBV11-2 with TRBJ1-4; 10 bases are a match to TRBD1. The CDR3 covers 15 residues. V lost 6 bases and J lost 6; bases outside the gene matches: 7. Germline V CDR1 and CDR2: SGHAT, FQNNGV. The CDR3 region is CASSPSTGGYEKLFF. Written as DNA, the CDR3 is TGTGCCAGCAGTCCCTCGACAGGGGGCTATGAAAAACTGTTTTTT.

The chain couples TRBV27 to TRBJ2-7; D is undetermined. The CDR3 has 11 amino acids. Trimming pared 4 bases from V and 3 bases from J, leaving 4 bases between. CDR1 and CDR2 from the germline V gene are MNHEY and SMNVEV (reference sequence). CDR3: CASSSLYEQYF. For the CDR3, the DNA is TGTGCCAGCAGTTCCCTCTACGAGCAGTACTTC.

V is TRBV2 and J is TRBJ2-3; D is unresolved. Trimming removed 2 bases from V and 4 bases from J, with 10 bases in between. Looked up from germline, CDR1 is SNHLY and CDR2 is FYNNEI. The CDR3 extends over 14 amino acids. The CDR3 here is CASSEQSPADTQYF. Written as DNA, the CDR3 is TGTGCCAGCAGTGAACAGTCTCCCGCAGATACGCAGTATTTT.

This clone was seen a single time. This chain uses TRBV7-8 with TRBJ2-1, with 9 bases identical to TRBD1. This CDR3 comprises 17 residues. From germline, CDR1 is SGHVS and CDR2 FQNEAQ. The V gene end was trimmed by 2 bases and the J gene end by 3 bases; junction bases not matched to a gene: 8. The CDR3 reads CASSLQTGTGNYNEQFF. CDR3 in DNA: TGTGCCAGCAGCTTACAAACCGGGACAGGGAACTACAATGAGCAGTTCTTC.

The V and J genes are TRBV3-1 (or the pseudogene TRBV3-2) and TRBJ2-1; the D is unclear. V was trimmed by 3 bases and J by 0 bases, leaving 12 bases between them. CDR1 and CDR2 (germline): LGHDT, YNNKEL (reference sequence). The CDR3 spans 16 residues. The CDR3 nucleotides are TGTGCCAGCAGCCATTTTGCTAGATCCTCCTACAATGAGCAGTTCTTC. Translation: CASSHFARSSYNEQFF.

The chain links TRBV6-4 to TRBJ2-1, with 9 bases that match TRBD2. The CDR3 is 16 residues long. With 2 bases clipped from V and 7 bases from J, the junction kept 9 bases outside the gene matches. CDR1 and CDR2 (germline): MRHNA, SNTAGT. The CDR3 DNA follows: TGTGCCAGCAGTGACAGCGGGACTAGCAAGGGAAATGAGCAGTTCTTC. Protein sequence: CASSDSGTSKGNEQFF.

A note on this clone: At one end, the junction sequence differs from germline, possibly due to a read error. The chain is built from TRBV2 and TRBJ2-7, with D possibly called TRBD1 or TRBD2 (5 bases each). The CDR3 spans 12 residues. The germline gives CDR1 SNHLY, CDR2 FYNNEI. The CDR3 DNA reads TGTGCCTGCAGGGAGTCCGGCAACGAGCAGTACTTC. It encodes CACRESGNEQYF.

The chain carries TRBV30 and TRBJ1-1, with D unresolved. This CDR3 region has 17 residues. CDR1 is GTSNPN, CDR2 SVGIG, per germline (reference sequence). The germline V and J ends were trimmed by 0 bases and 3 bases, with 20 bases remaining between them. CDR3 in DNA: TGTGCCTGGAGTGTACGGCTTGGCGGCCCGAGGGACACTGAAGCTTTCTTT. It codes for CAWSVRLGGPRDTEAFF.

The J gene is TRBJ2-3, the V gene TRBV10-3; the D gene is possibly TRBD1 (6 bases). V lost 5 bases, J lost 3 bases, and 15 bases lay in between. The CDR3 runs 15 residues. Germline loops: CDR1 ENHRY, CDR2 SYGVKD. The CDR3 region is CAISQQGIRTDTQYF. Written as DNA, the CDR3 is TGTGCCATCAGTCAACAGGGAATTCGGACAGATACGCAGTATTTT.

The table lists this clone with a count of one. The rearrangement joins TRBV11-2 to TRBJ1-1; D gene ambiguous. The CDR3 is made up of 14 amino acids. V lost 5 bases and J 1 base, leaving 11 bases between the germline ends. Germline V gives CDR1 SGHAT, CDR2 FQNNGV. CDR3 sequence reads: CASSRGIGNTEAFF. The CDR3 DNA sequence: TGTGCCAGCAGCCGAGGAATTGGGAACACTGAAGCTTTCTTT. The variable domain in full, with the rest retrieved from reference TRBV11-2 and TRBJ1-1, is EAGVAQSPRYKIIEKRQSVAFWCNPISGHATLYWYQQILGQGPKLLIQFQNNGVVDDSQLPKDRFSAERLKGVDSTLKIQPAKLEDSAVYLCASSRGIGNTEAFFGQGTRLTVV.

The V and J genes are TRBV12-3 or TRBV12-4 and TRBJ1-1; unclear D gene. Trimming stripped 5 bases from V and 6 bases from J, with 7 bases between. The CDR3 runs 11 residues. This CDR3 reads CASSARAEAFF. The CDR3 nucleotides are TGTGCCAGCAGTGCAAGAGCTGAAGCTTTCTTT.

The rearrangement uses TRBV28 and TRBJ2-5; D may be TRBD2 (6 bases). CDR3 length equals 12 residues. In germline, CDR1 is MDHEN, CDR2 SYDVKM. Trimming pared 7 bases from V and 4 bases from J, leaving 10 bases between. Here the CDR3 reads CASKAGGETQYF. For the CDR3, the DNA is TGTGCCAGCAAGGCCGGGGGAGAGACCCAGTACTTC.

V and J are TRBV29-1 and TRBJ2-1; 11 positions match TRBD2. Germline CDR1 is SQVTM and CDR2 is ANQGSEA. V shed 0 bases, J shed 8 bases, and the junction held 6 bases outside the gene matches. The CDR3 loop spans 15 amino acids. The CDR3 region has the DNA TGCAGCGTTGAAGATAGTAGCGGGGGGGACTATGAGCAGTTCTTC. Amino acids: CSVEDSSGGDYEQFF.

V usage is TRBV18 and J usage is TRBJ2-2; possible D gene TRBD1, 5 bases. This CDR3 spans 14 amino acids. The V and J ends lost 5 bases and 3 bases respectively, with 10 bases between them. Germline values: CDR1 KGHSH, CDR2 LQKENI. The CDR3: CASSTRQYTGELFF. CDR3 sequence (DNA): TGTGCCAGCTCAACTCGACAGTACACCGGGGAGCTGTTTTTT.

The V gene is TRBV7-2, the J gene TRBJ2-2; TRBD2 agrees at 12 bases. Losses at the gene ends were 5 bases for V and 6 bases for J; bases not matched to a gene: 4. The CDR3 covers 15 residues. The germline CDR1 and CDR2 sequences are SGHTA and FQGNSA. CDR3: CASSPSSGGAGELFF. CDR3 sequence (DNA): TGTGCCAGCAGCCCCTCTAGCGGGGGGGCCGGGGAGCTGTTTTTT.

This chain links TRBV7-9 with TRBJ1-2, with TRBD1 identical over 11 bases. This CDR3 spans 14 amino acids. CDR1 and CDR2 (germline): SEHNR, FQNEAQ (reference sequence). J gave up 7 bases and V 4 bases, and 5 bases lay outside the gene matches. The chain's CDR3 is CASSSGQGAVGYTF. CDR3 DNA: TGTGCCAGCAGCTCCGGACAGGGGGCGGTTGGCTACACCTTC.

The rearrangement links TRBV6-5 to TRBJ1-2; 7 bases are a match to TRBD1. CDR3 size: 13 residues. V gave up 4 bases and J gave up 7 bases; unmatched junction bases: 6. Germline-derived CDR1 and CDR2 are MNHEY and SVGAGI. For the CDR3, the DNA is TGTGCCAGCAGTTCAGGGGGGAATCGTGGCTACACCTTC. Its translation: CASSSGGNRGYTF.

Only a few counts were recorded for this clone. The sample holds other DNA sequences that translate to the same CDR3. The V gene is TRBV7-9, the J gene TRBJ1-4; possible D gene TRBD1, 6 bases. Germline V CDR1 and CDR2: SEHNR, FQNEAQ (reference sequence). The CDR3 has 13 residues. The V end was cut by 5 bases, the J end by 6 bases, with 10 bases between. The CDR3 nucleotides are TGTGCCAGCAGCCCACAGGGATATGAAAAACTGTTTTTT. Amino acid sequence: CASSPQGYEKLFF. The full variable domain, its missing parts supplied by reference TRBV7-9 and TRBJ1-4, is DTGVSQNPRHKITKRGQNVTFRCDPISEHNRLYWYRQTLGQGPEFLTYFQNEAQLEKSRLLSDRFSAERPKGSFSTLEIQRTEQGDSAMYLCASSPQGYEKLFFGSGTQLSVL.